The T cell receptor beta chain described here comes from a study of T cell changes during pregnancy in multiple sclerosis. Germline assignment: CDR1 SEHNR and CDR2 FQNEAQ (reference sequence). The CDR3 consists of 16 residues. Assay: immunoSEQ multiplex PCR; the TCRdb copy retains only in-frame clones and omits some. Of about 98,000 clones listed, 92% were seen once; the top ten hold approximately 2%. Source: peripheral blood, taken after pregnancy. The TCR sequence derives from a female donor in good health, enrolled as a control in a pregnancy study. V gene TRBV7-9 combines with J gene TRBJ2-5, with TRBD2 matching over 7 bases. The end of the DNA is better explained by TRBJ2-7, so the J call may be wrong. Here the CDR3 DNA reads TGTGCCAGCAGCCCATCCGGGGGGAAACGACCCTACGAGCAGTACTTC. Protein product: CASSPSGGKRPYEQYF.